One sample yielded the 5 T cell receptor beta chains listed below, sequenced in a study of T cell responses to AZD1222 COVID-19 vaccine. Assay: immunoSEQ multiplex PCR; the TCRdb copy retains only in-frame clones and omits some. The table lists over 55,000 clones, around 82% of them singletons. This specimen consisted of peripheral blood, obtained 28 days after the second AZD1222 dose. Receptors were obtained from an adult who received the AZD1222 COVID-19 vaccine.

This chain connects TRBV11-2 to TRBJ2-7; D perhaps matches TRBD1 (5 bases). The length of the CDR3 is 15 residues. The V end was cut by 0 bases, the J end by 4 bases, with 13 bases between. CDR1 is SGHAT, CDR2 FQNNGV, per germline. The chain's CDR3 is CASSLEGARGYEQYF. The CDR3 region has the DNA TGTGCCAGCAGCTTAGAAGGGGCGCGTGGGTACGAGCAGTACTTC.

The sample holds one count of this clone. CDR3 sequence (DNA): TGTGCCAGCTCACCGCCCGACAGGACCATATATTTT. Translated: CASSPPDRTIYF. This sequence joins TRBV18 and TRBJ1-3, with a weak D call TRBD1 (6 bases). CDR1 KGHSH and CDR2 LQKENI come from the germline V gene. The CDR3 sequence is 12 residues long. Trimming cost V 3 bases and J 10 bases, with 10 bases left between them. The whole variable domain, filled in from reference TRBV18 and TRBJ1-3, reads NAGVMQNPRHLVRRRGQEARLRCSPMKGHSHVYWYRQLPEEGLKFMVYLQKENIIDESGMPKERFSAEFPKEGPSILRIQQVVRGDSAAYFCASSPPDRTIYFGEGSWLTVV.

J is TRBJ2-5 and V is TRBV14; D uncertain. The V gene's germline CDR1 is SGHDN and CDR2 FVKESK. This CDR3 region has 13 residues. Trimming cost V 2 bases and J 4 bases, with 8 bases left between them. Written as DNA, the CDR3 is TGTGCCAGCAGCCAATCACGGGTAGAGACCCAGTACTTC. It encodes CASSQSRVETQYF.

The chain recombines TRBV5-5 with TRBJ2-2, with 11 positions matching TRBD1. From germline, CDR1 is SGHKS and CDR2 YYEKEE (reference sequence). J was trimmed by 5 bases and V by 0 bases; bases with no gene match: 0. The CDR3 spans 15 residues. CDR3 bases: TGTGCCAGCAGCTTGGGGGACAGGGGGACCGGGGAGCTGTTTTTT. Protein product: CASSLGDRGTGELFF. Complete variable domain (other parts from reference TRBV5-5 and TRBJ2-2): DAGVTQSPTHLIKTRGQQVTLRCSPISGHKSVSWYQQVLGQGPQFIFQYYEKEERGRGNFPDRFSARQFPNYSSELNVNALLLGDSALYLCASSLGDRGTGELFFGEGSRLTVL.

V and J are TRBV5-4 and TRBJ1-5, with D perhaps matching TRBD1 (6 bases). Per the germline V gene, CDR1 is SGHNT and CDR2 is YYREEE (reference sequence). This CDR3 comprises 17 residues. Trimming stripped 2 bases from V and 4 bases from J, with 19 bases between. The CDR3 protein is CASSFGPGHVGNQPQHF. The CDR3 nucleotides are TGTGCCAGCAGCTTTGGACCGGGACATGTAGGTAATCAGCCCCAGCATTTT.